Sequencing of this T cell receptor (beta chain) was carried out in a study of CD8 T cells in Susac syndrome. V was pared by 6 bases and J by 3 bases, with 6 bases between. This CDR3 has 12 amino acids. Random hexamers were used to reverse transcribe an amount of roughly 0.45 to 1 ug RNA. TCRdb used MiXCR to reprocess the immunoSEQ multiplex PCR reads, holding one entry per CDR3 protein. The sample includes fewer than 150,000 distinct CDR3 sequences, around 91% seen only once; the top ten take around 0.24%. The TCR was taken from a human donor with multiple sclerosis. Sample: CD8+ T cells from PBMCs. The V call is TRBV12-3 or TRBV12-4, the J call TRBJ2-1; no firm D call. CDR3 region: CASSQYYNEQFF. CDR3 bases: TGTGCCAGCAGCCAATACTACAATGAGCAGTTCTTC.